One and the same sample provided the 28 T cell receptor beta chains below, sequenced in a study of neurological immune-mediated disorders. MiXCR was run by TCRdb on the 5' RACE reads, yielding one entry per CDR3 protein. The table lists around 50,000 distinct CDR3 sequences, roughly 26% of them singletons. The sequenced sample consisted of PBMCs. The receptors originated from a woman in her 70s in good health.

This clonotype was picked up many times. The chain links TRBV5-1 to TRBJ2-5; D perhaps matches TRBD1 (6 bases). CDR1 and CDR2 (germline): SGHRS, YFSETQ. The CDR3 loop spans 14 amino acids. V was pared by 6 bases and J by 4 bases, with 16 bases between. CDR3: CASTTGSGGETQYF. The CDR3 coding sequence is TGCGCCAGCACGACAGGTTCGGGTGGAGAGACCCAGTACTTC.

The V and J genes are TRBV5-1 and TRBJ1-4; D unclear. The CDR3 has 15 residues. In germline, CDR1 is SGHRS, CDR2 YFSETQ. Between the trimmed V and J ends, which lost 5 bases and 0 bases, there was a span of 11 bases. The CDR3 loop is CASSFEPATNEKLFF. The CDR3 DNA follows: TGCGCCAGCAGTTTCGAACCGGCAACTAATGAAAAACTGTTTTTT.

The CDR3 protein is CASRESNEKLFF. As DNA, the CDR3 is TGTGCCAGTCGGGAATCTAATGAAAAACTGTTTTTT. The rearrangement links TRBV2 to TRBJ1-4, with D uncertain. The germline V and J ends were trimmed by 9 bases and 3 bases, with 8 bases remaining between them. This CDR3 is built from 12 residues. Germline CDR1 is SNHLY and CDR2 is FYNNEI.

There are many counts of this clonotype. The V call is TRBV28, the J call TRBJ2-7, with D perhaps given as TRBD1 or TRBD2 (5 bases each). Trimming removed 6 bases from V and 0 bases from J, with 21 bases in between. The CDR3 length is 17 residues. Germline assignment: CDR1 MDHEN and CDR2 SYDVKM. For the CDR3, the DNA is TGTGCCAGCAGCTCGGGGCCACCTTACCCCGACTCCTACGAGCAGTACTTC. It encodes CASSSGPPYPDSYEQYF.

The chain links TRBV5-5 to TRBJ2-7; D remains ambiguous. CDR3 length: 11 amino acids. The germline V and J ends were trimmed by 4 bases and 9 bases, with 11 bases remaining between them. The germline V gene has CDR1 SGHKS and CDR2 YYEKEE (reference sequence). The DNA for the CDR3 is TGTGCCAGCAGCCTAAACGGAGTGCAGTACTTC. This encodes CASSLNGVQYF.

This clonotype came up many times. In DNA form, the CDR3 reads TGTGCCAGCAGCGCACGGTCTAGGGGGTTCGGGGAGCTGTTTTTT. Its translation is CASSARSRGFGELFF. The chain has TRBV7-9 and TRBJ2-2; D perhaps matches TRBD1 (6 bases). Trimming shortened V by 5 bases and J by 7 bases, and 17 bases separated the two germline ends. Germline CDR1 is SEHNR and CDR2 is FQNEAQ (reference sequence). The CDR3 is made up of 15 amino acids.

In this sample, this clonotype turned up many times. The V and J genes are TRBV5-1 and TRBJ2-3; D unclear. Germline assignment: CDR1 SGHRS and CDR2 YFSETQ. V dropped 0 bases and J dropped 4 bases, with 12 bases sitting between them. CDR3 length: 15 amino acids. The CDR3 is CASSLAVGFADTQYF. The CDR3 region has the DNA TGCGCCAGCAGCTTGGCGGTGGGGTTTGCAGATACGCAGTATTTT.

The table lists this clonotype with a count of one. This sequence joins TRBV12-3 or TRBV12-4 and TRBJ2-3, with 10 bases fitting TRBD2. CDR3 length: 15 amino acids. Trimming took 6 bases from V and 5 from J; bases not matched to a gene: 8. The CDR3 nucleotides are TGTGCCAGCAGCCGGACTAGCGGATCGGTAGATACGCAGTATTTT. Translated: CASSRTSGSVDTQYF.

The sample holds many counts of this clonotype. This sequence joins TRBV5-1 and TRBJ2-2; D may be TRBD2 (7 bases). This CDR3 region has 16 residues. Trimming pared 7 bases from V and 6 bases from J, leaving 22 bases between. From germline, CDR1 is SGHRS and CDR2 YFSETQ. The CDR3 loop is CASQVRGGQGAGELFF. The CDR3 DNA follows: TGCGCCAGCCAAGTAAGGGGGGGCCAAGGCGCCGGGGAGCTGTTTTTT.

This clonotype was observed at least ten times. The CDR3: CASSKRQGENEKLFF. The CDR3 region has the DNA TGTGCCAGCAGCAAAAGACAGGGGGAGAATGAAAAACTGTTTTTT. The chain is built from TRBV11-2 and TRBJ1-4, with 9 nucleotides matching TRBD1. The CDR3 totals 15 residues. The germline V gene encodes CDR1 SGHAT and CDR2 FQNNGV. Losses at the gene ends were 5 bases for V and 5 bases for J; bases not matched to a gene: 6.

This clonotype was seen at least ten times. The chain uses TRBV6-2 or TRBV6-3 and TRBJ2-5; either TRBD1 or TRBD2 may fit D (5 bases each). V lost 5 bases and J lost 1, with 11 bases in between. The CDR3 extends over 14 amino acids. CDR1 is MNHEY and CDR2 is SVGEGT in the germline V gene. CDR3 protein: CASSGTSLQETQYF. In nucleotides, the CDR3 is TGTGCCAGCAGTGGGACGTCGCTCCAAGAGACCCAGTACTTC.

This clonotype was counted ten times or more. The V gene is TRBV10-2, the J gene TRBJ2-1; no clear D gene. This CDR3 has 12 amino acids. Germline V CDR1 and CDR2: WSHSY, SAAADI. V lost 2 bases, J lost 4 bases, and 3 bases lay in between. CDR3 sequence (DNA): TGCGCCAGCAGTGAGCCGTACAATGAGCAGTTCTTC. This translates into CASSEPYNEQFF.

This sequence joins TRBV7-3 and TRBJ1-2; D gene uncertain. V lost 4 bases, J lost 2 bases, and 17 bases lay in between. This CDR3 is 16 amino acids long. CDR1 and CDR2 (germline): SGHTA, FQGTGA. The CDR3, as DNA: TGTGCCAGCAGCTCCCGTCGCCGGGAAATCAACTATGGCTACACCTTC. Its translation: CASSSRRREINYGYTF.

This clonotype was recorded many times. This chain links TRBV6-1 with TRBJ2-1, with 10 bases matching TRBD2. Germline assignment: CDR1 MNHNS and CDR2 SASEGT. The CDR3 extends over 15 amino acids. Trimming took 10 bases from V and 2 from J; bases not matched to a gene: 8. Here the CDR3 reads CANPGLATAYNEQFF. The CDR3 DNA follows: TGTGCCAACCCGGGACTAGCGACCGCCTACAATGAGCAGTTCTTC.

This clonotype was seen many times. V gene TRBV20-1 combines with J gene TRBJ2-7, with TRBD1 matching over 7 bases. Unmatched junction bases numbered 10, after V lost 3 bases and J lost 2 bases. CDR3 size: 15 residues. CDR1 is DFQATT, CDR2 SNEGSKA, per germline (reference sequence). The CDR3 is CSASLPGTATYEQYF. CDR3 bases: TGCAGTGCTAGTCTACCCGGGACAGCCACCTACGAGCAGTACTTC.

V usage is TRBV2 and J usage is TRBJ2-7; D is uncertain. Germline CDR1 SNHLY, CDR2 FYNNEI. Trimming left V 6 bases short and J 3 bases short, with 12 bases between. The CDR3 has 13 amino acids. The CDR3 loop reads CASRFDSVYEQYF. The DNA of the CDR3 is TGTGCCAGCAGGTTTGACTCGGTCTACGAGCAGTACTTC. The complete variable domain, with remaining parts taken from reference TRBV2 and TRBJ2-7, reads EPEVTQTPSHQVTQMGQEVILRCVPISNHLYFYWYRQILGQKVEFLVSFYNNEISEKSEIFDDQFSVERPDGSNFTLKIRSTKLEDSAMYFCASRFDSVYEQYFGPGTRLTVT.

The chain carries TRBV5-1 and TRBJ1-5; D unresolved. Trimming removed 0 bases from V and 1 base from J, with 8 bases in between. Germline V gene sequence: CDR1 SGHRS, CDR2 YFSETQ. The CDR3 sequence is 15 residues long. CDR3 residues: CASSLGQGSNQPQHF. The CDR3 DNA follows: TGCGCCAGCAGCTTGGGGCAAGGGAGCAATCAGCCCCAGCATTTT.

The sample holds one count of this clonotype. The chain joins TRBV6-2 or TRBV6-3 to TRBJ2-5; 8 bases match TRBD2. Germline V gene sequence: CDR1 MNHEY, CDR2 SVGEGT. CDR3 size: 13 residues. The junction had 4 bases not matched to a gene; V was cut back by 6 bases and J by 4 bases. The CDR3 region has the DNA TGTGCCAGCAGCTTGAGCGGGGGAGAGACCCAGTACTTC. This encodes CASSLSGGETQYF.

This clonotype was seen ten or more times. This chain uses TRBV29-1 with TRBJ2-1; D call uncertain. Trimming removed 4 bases from V and 9 bases from J, with 13 bases in between. CDR3 length equals 12 residues. Germline assignment: CDR1 SQVTM and CDR2 ANQGSEA. DNA for the CDR3: TGCAGCGTTGCCTCCCCGAAATTTGAGCAGTTCTTC. It is translated as CSVASPKFEQFF.

This clonotype was found many times. The chain carries TRBV20-1 and TRBJ2-1; 11 bases are a match to TRBD2. The CDR3 covers 15 residues. V lost 0 bases to trimming and J lost 7 bases; unmatched junction nucleotides: 5. Looked up from germline, CDR1 is DFQATT and CDR2 is SNEGSKA (reference sequence). CDR3 in amino acids: CSARDSSGRVNEQFF. DNA for the CDR3: TGCAGTGCTAGAGATAGTAGCGGGAGGGTAAATGAGCAGTTCTTC.

The chain is built from TRBV7-2 and TRBJ2-3; D is unclear. CDR1 is SGHTA and CDR2 is FQGNSA in the germline V gene. The CDR3 length is 16 residues. The V end lost 10 bases, the J end lost 1 base, and 21 bases lay between the germline ends. CDR3 in amino acids: CAISFTSAAGTDTQYF. For the CDR3, the DNA is TGTGCCATTAGCTTTACGTCTGCGGCGGGCACAGATACGCAGTATTTT.

J is TRBJ2-2 and V is TRBV11-2, with 8 bases that match TRBD2. The germline gives CDR1 SGHAT, CDR2 FQNNGV. There are 20 residues in the CDR3. Germline trimming cut 4 bases from V and 1 base from J; bases unmatched to any gene: 17. CDR3 region: CASSSGGLLRGARNTGELFF. The CDR3 region has the DNA TGTGCCAGCAGCTCGGGTGGGCTATTGCGGGGGGCGAGGAACACCGGGGAGCTGTTTTTT.

This clonotype has at least ten counts. The chain has TRBV27 and TRBJ1-5; TRBD1 is a possible D gene (6 bases). The CDR3 sequence is 17 residues long. Germline-derived CDR1 and CDR2 are MNHEY and SMNVEV (reference sequence). V was clipped by 0 bases and J by 5 bases, with 17 bases between them. The CDR3 DNA is TGTGCCAGCAGTTTATCGGGGGCAGAGGCGGTTTATCAGCCCCAGCATTTT. This gives the protein CASSLSGAEAVYQPQHF.

This clonotype has a count of ten or more. The chain couples TRBV20-1 to TRBJ2-1, with 12 bases aligning to TRBD2. This CDR3 region has 17 residues. V shed 6 bases and J 3 bases; nucleotides not matched to a gene: 12. CDR1 is DFQATT, CDR2 SNEGSKA, per germline (reference sequence). Written as DNA, the CDR3 is TGCAGTGCGGAAATCCTAGCGGGAGGGCTGGGCTACAATGAGCAGTTCTTC. Protein: CSAEILAGGLGYNEQFF.

The rearrangement uses TRBV3-1 and TRBJ2-1, with 13 positions matching TRBD2. Losses at the gene ends were 4 bases for V and 8 bases for J; bases not matched to a gene: 2. The germline gives CDR1 LGHDT, CDR2 YNNKEL (reference sequence). This CDR3 comprises 14 residues. The DNA of the CDR3 is TGTGCCAGCAGCCCGGGACTAGCGGGACATGAGCAGTTCTTC. This encodes CASSPGLAGHEQFF.

The V call is TRBV18, the J call TRBJ2-7, with a tentative D call TRBD1 (5 bases). Germline lookup yields CDR1 KGHSH and CDR2 LQKENI. CDR3 length: 13 amino acids. The V end lost 5 bases, the J end lost 2 bases, and 10 bases lay between the germline ends. CDR3 coding DNA: TGTGCCAGCTCAACGCAGGGTCCCTACGAGCAGTACTTC. This encodes CASSTQGPYEQYF.

This clonotype was recorded at least ten times. The chain uses TRBV7-2 and TRBJ2-1; D remains unclear. From germline, CDR1 is SGHTA and CDR2 FQGNSA. The CDR3 is 14 residues long. V was trimmed by 8 bases and J by 4 bases, leaving 15 bases between them. The CDR3 loop reads CASLRSSSYNEQFF. The CDR3 DNA is TGTGCCAGCCTGAGGTCCAGCAGTTACAATGAGCAGTTCTTC.

The chain uses TRBV7-9 and TRBJ1-6, with 8 bases fitting TRBD1. CDR3 length: 14 residues. Germline V gives CDR1 SEHNR, CDR2 FQNEAQ (reference sequence). The junction had 6 bases not matched to a gene; V was cut back by 3 bases and J by 11 bases. Here the CDR3 DNA reads TGTGCCAGCAGCTTTCAGGGGGCCGAGACACCCCTCCACTTT. Its translation is CASSFQGAETPLHF.